The subject of this entry is one T cell receptor (beta chain). Germline V CDR1 and CDR2: SGHRS, YFSETQ. This CDR3 has 15 amino acids. The J segment lost 5 bases and the V segment lost 2 bases, leaving 8 bases of the junction unmatched. TCRdb keeps only in-frame clones here, not all; method: immunoSEQ multiplex PCR. The repertoire holds some 760,000 clones, with 70% to 90% as singletons. The sample originates from a study of shared T cell receptors in the human thymus. These data were also reused for a study on human thymus T cells. As that report states: Thymus was obtained from resections taken during corrective heart surgery. Related research has reported that thymic repertoires overlap highly among unrelated individuals.

The chain is built from TRBV5-1 and TRBJ1-1; 8 nucleotides line up with TRBD1. Sequencing was carried out using thymocytes. The receptor comes from a girl under three years old with a congenital heart defect. CDR3 residues: CASSLIGQGGTEAFF. The CDR3 DNA reads as TGCGCCAGCAGCTTAATCGGACAGGGAGGGACTGAAGCTTTCTTT.